This paragraph reports one T cell receptor (beta chain). No cognate antigen has been identified for it. An end of the junction differs from the germline gene, which may be a read error. The treatment or condition label for this specimen denotes: in vitro stimulation with specific CMV peptide epitopes to enrich CMV-specific T cells. Instrument on record: Illumina HiSeq 1500. TCRdb reprocessed the public reads (quality trimming at Q25 with fastp, clone calling with MiXCR) and kept in-frame beta chains. CDR3 protein duplicates are merged, each entry listing the most common genes and DNA. This sample gives about a million distinct CDR3 sequences in total; less than 35% of them show up just once. The ten largest clones represent 11% to 15% of the sample. This entry comes from a study of T cell repertoires in cytomegalovirus infection (dated by TCRdb to the late 2010s). In the study overall: Alongside well-studied HLA-B-restricted epitopes, the peptide stimulations were aimed at recently identified HLA-C-restricted CMV epitopes, whose presentation resists viral immunomodulation. Because public TCR beta signatures pointed to carriage of CMV infection together with the matching HLA type, the HLA type of each donor mattered for the analysis. On the study overall, not on this receptor specifically: Carriers of CMV infection plus the relevant HLA type were discriminated by the cumulative frequency of public TCR beta family members in the study cohort and in an independent approximately 400-donor cohort. The ex vivo response was dominated by HLA-C-restricted CMV-specific TCR beta clonotypes, which also provided the single most frequent clonotype in two of eight donors.

The CDR3 measures 16 amino acids from cysteine to phenylalanine. Only the CDR3 portion is preserved as DNA: 48 bases, with reading frame beginning at the first base. The germline V gene sets CDR1 to MGHRA and CDR2 to YSYEKL. The sequence is built from TRBV4-1 and TRBJ1-5; 7 middle bases align to TRBD1. The sample in question was cultured CD8+ T cells from PBMCs, obtained from culture after CMV antigen stimulation. This receptor was taken from a human donor in good health (CMV status not recorded). Some clones in this sample may be carry-over from other donors' samples. The nucleotides are TGTGCCAGCAGCCAGGGGGGGCAGGGACGTCGACAGCCCCAGCATTTT. This yields the protein CASSQGGQGRRQPQHF.